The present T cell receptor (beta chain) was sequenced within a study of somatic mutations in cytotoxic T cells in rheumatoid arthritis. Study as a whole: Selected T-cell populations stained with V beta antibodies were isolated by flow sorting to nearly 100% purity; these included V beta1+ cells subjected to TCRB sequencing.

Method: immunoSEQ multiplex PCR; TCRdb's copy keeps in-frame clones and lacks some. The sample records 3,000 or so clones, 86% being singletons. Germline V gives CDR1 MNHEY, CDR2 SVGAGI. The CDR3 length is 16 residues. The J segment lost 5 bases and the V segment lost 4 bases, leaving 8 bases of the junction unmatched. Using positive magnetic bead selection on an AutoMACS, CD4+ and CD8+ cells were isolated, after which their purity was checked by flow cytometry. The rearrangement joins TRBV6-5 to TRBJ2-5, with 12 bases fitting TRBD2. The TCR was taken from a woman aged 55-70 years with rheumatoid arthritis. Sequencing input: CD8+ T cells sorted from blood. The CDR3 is CASSSGLAGPRETQYF. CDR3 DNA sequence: TGTGCCAGCAGTTCGGGACTAGCGGGTCCAAGGGAGACCCAGTACTTC.